These 3 T cell receptor beta chains came from one sample sequenced in a study of cytomegalovirus exposure and HLA in healthy donors. Primers: 60 Vbeta forward and 13 Jbeta reverse. Only in-frame clones appear in the TCRdb table, and some are missing; sequencing was by immunoSEQ multiplex PCR. The sample holds 120,000 or so clones; over 60% are singletons and the top ten take about 2%. Sequencing was done on a sample of PBMCs. The receptor source for this set is a young man in good health and CMV-seronegative.

The rearrangement links TRBV6-5 to TRBJ2-7; TRBD2 matches at 11 bases. This CDR3 is 15 amino acids long. Germline trimming cut 6 bases from V and 5 bases from J; bases unmatched to any gene: 9. Looked up from germline, CDR1 is MNHEY and CDR2 is SVGAGI. CDR3 bases: TGTGCCAGCAGACTAACTAGCGGGAGTAGCCACGAGCAGTACTTC. Its protein is CASRLTSGSSHEQYF.

This chain joins TRBV12-5 and TRBJ1-2; D possibly corresponds to TRBD1 (6 bases). This CDR3 region has 14 residues. V was pared by 0 bases and J by 6 bases, with 11 bases between. The germline V gene has CDR1 LGHNT and CDR2 FRNRAP. CDR3 loop: CASGLVGGWDGYTF. The CDR3 bases are TGTGCTAGTGGTTTGGTAGGGGGATGGGATGGCTACACCTTC.

This clone is medium-sized within its sample. Other DNA sequences in this specimen translate into the identical CDR3. The chain joins TRBV7-9 to TRBJ1-2; 7 nucleotides align to TRBD1. Germline V gene lookup returns CDR1 SEHNR and CDR2 FQNEAQ (reference sequence). The length of the CDR3 is 14 residues. The ends lost 1 base at V and 3 bases at J; junction bases unmatched: 2. Here the CDR3 reads CASSLGQGDYGYTF. The CDR3 nucleotides are TGTGCCAGCAGCTTAGGACAGGGAGACTATGGCTACACCTTC.